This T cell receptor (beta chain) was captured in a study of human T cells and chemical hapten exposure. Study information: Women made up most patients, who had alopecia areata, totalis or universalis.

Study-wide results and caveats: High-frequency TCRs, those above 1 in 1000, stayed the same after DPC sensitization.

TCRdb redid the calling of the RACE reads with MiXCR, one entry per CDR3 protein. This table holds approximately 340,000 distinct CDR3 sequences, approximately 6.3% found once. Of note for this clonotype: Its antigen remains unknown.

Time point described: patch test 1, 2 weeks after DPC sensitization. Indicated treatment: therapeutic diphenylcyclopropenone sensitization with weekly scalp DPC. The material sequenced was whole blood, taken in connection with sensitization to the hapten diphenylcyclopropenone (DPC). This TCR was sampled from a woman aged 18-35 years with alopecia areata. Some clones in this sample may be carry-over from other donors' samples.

The CDR3 region has the DNA TGTGCCAGCAGCCTTGCCGGGACAGCTGAAAAACTGTTTTTT. Protein sequence: CASSLAGTAEKLFF. The chain employs TRBV7-9 and TRBJ1-4, with 7 bases lining up with TRBD1. Looked up from germline, CDR1 is SEHNR and CDR2 is FQNEAQ (reference sequence). V lost 5 bases, J lost 7 bases, and 7 bases stayed unmatched. The CDR3 runs 14 residues.